Shown below are 25 T cell receptor beta chains from a single sample sequenced in a study of shared clonotypes between healthy human individuals. Generated by immunoSEQ multiplex PCR, the TCRdb table keeps only in-frame clones and is missing some. Of about 2.4 million clones listed, roughly 92% are singletons. Sample: naive CD4+ T cells sorted from blood. As for subset: CD45RA+ positively selected. The receptors were sampled from a man younger than 35 in good health.

With regard to this clone: Distinct nucleotide sequences in the sample also encode this CDR3. The gene calls are TRBV7-9 and TRBJ2-7; D uncertain. V shed 0 bases and J shed 0 bases, with 6 bases lying between them. CDR1 and CDR2 (germline): SEHNR, FQNEAQ (reference sequence). The CDR3 contains 14 residues. CDR3: CASSLAGSSYEQYF. The DNA of the CDR3 is TGTGCCAGCAGCTTAGCGGGCAGCTCCTACGAGCAGTACTTC.

The V call is TRBV10-3, the J call TRBJ2-3; the D gene is possibly TRBD1 (5 bases). Germline V gives CDR1 ENHRY, CDR2 SYGVKD. The CDR3 runs to 14 residues. The germline V and J ends were trimmed by 4 bases and 5 bases, with 13 bases remaining between them. The CDR3 DNA reads TGTGCCATCAGTGTCACCGATCAGGGAGATACGCAGTATTTT. Translation: CAISVTDQGDTQYF.

Comment on this clone: The sample carries other DNA sequences with the same CDR3. The chain employs TRBV6-1 and TRBJ2-7; no clear D gene. Germline CDR1 MNHNS, CDR2 SASEGT. The V end lost 6 bases, the J end lost 6 bases, and 9 bases lay between the germline ends. The CDR3 extends over 11 amino acids. The CDR3 here is CASSSLGEQYF. DNA of the CDR3: TGTGCCAGCAGCTCCCTGGGCGAGCAGTACTTC.

This chain uses TRBV28 with TRBJ1-2; perhaps TRBD1 as D (6 bases). Germline CDR1 MDHEN, CDR2 SYDVKM. CDR3 length: 14 amino acids. With 5 bases removed from V and 1 base from J, the gap between germline ends came to 11 bases. The CDR3 loop reads CASSILQGNYGYTF. The DNA of the CDR3 is TGTGCCAGCAGTATACTACAGGGTAACTATGGCTACACCTTC.

This clone was seen only once. This rearrangement joins TRBV19 to TRBJ1-5, with a possible D match to TRBD1 (5 bases). The germline V gene has CDR1 LNHDA and CDR2 SQIVND (reference sequence). The CDR3 contains 13 residues. Trimming shortened V by 6 bases and J by 6 bases, and 12 bases separated the two germline ends. CDR3: CASSLGGAQPQHF. CDR3 nucleotides: TGTGCCAGTAGCCTGGGAGGGGCTCAGCCCCAGCATTTT.

V usage is TRBV5-1 and J usage is TRBJ2-5; either TRBD1 or TRBD2 may supply D (6 bases each). The V end lost 0 bases, the J end lost 5 bases, and 14 bases lay between the germline ends. This CDR3 contains 15 residues. Germline CDR1 reads SGHRS; CDR2 reads YFSETQ. This CDR3 reads CASSLENGGGETQYF. CDR3 DNA: TGCGCCAGCAGCTTGGAAAACGGGGGCGGGGAGACCCAGTACTTC. The complete variable domain, with remaining parts taken from reference TRBV5-1 and TRBJ2-5, reads KAGVTQTPRYLIKTRGQQVTLSCSPISGHRSVSWYQQTPGQGLQFLFEYFSETQRNKGNFPGRFSGRQFSNSRSEMNVSTLELGDSALYLCASSLENGGGETQYFGPGTRLLVL.

In its sample, this clone was seen a few times. The chain employs TRBV5-4 and TRBJ1-1; 7 positions match TRBD1. CDR3 length: 15 amino acids. Looked up from germline, CDR1 is SGHNT and CDR2 is YYREEE (reference sequence). V lost 4 bases, J lost 0 bases, and 6 bases stayed unmatched. The CDR3 loop is CASSRGQEMNTEAFF. The CDR3 bases are TGTGCCAGCAGCCGCGGACAGGAGATGAACACTGAAGCTTTCTTT.

This clone came up a few times. The rearrangement links TRBV10-3 to TRBJ2-2; D is perhaps TRBD2 (7 bases). The CDR3 totals 17 residues. The V and J ends lost 10 bases and 1 base respectively, with 22 bases between them. Per germline, CDR1 ENHRY and CDR2 SYGVKD. Here the CDR3 DNA reads TGTGCCAGCTCCATCGTATCGGGGGGCCTGAACACCGGGGAGCTGTTTTTT. This encodes CASSIVSGGLNTGELFF.

This clone has a single count. In the same sample, other DNA sequences code for this CDR3. This chain joins TRBV19 and TRBJ2-1; D not certain. The CDR3 length is 13 residues. V lost 5 bases to trimming and J lost 0 bases, with 5 bases between them. The germline gives CDR1 LNHDA, CDR2 SQIVND (reference sequence). CDR3 sequence (DNA): TGTGCCAGTAGTTCGCGCTCCTACAATGAGCAGTTCTTC. It is translated as CASSSRSYNEQFF.

The V call is TRBV10-2, the J call TRBJ2-5; perhaps TRBD1 as D (5 bases). Germline values: CDR1 WSHSY, CDR2 SAAADI. There are 15 residues in the CDR3. V dropped 10 bases and J dropped 3 bases, with 21 bases sitting between them. The CDR3 region has the DNA TGCGCCACCGCGAAGGGGCGCGTGGCGAAAGAGACCCAGTACTTC. It codes for CATAKGRVAKETQYF.

This clone has more than one count but fewer than ten. The V call is TRBV28, the J call TRBJ1-5; D remains unclear. Trimming took off 7 bases at V and 5 bases at J, with 6 bases between the two ends. CDR1 is MDHEN and CDR2 is SYDVKM in the germline V gene. This CDR3 is built from 11 residues. DNA of the CDR3: TGTGCCAGCATGAGATATCAGCCCCAGCATTTT. Encoded protein: CASMRYQPQHF.

The chain carries TRBV9 and TRBJ2-3; 7 nucleotides agree with TRBD1. V trimming: 0 bases; J trimming: 5 bases; junction bases outside the gene matches: 9. Per the germline V gene, CDR1 is SGDLS and CDR2 is YYNGEE. The CDR3 sequence is 16 residues long. CDR3 protein: CASSVATGASGDTQYF. CDR3 bases: TGTGCCAGCAGCGTAGCTACAGGGGCCTCCGGAGATACGCAGTATTTT.

The V call is TRBV6-5, the J call TRBJ2-7, with D uncertain. The V and J ends lost 8 bases and 0 bases respectively, with 14 bases between them. Germline loops: CDR1 MNHEY, CDR2 SVGAGI. The CDR3 length is 14 residues. CDR3 DNA: TGTGCCAGCTCATCACAGATGAGCTCCTACGAGCAGTACTTC. Protein product: CASSSQMSSYEQYF.

The genes are TRBV27 and TRBJ2-1, with TRBD2 matching over 11 bases. The CDR3 sequence is 15 residues long. The junction had 7 bases not matched to a gene; V was cut back by 3 bases and J by 9 bases. Germline CDR1 and CDR2: MNHEY and SMNVEV (reference sequence). Here the CDR3 DNA reads TGTGCCAGCAGTTTCGAGACTAGCGGGGCTGGTGAGCAGTTCTTC. Its protein is CASSFETSGAGEQFF.

This clone was seen more than once but under ten times. The chain employs TRBV7-9 and TRBJ1-6, with 7 nucleotides matching TRBD1. The CDR3 consists of 15 residues. Germline CDR1 SEHNR, CDR2 FQNEAQ (reference sequence). J was trimmed by 7 bases and V by 0 bases; bases with no gene match: 3. DNA of the CDR3: TGTGCCAGCAGCTTAGCACAGGGGACAAATTCACCCCTCCACTTT. Translation gives CASSLAQGTNSPLHF.

V is TRBV5-8 and J is TRBJ1-4, with D possibly being TRBD1 (5 bases). There are 14 residues in the CDR3. Trimming left V 2 bases short and J 7 bases short, with 12 bases between. The germline V gene has CDR1 SGHTS and CDR2 YDEGEE. The CDR3 DNA is TGTGCCAGCAGCTTAACTAGTGGGGCTGAAAAACTGTTTTTT. It translates to CASSLTSGAEKLFF.

The chain combines TRBV11-2 with TRBJ1-1; 9 bases line up with TRBD1. The V and J ends lost 4 bases and 4 bases, in that order; junction bases with no gene match: 7. Germline V gives CDR1 SGHAT, CDR2 FQNNGV. The CDR3 is 15 residues long. DNA for the CDR3: TGTGCCAGCAGCTACCGTACAGGGGGCGGCACTGAAGCTTTCTTT. Protein sequence: CASSYRTGGGTEAFF.

Notes on this clone: The same CDR3 can be traced to other DNA sequences in this sample. V and J are TRBV6-5 and TRBJ2-7; 7 bases align to TRBD2. J gave up 3 bases and V 4 bases, and 3 bases lay outside the gene matches. Germline V gene lookup returns CDR1 MNHEY and CDR2 SVGAGI. The CDR3 is 13 residues long. CDR3: CASSSPGGYEQYF. In DNA, the CDR3 is TGTGCCAGCAGTTCTCCGGGGGGCTACGAGCAGTACTTC.

In DNA form, the CDR3 reads TGTGCCAGCAGCATAACGGGGTCTCGGACCAAAAACATTCAGTACTTC. Translation: CASSITGSRTKNIQYF. The chain uses TRBV7-8 and TRBJ2-4; maybe TRBD2 (5 bases). This CDR3 region has 16 residues. The V end lost 5 bases, the J end lost 2 bases, and 16 bases lay between the germline ends. Germline assignment: CDR1 SGHVS and CDR2 FQNEAQ. The variable domain in full, completed from reference TRBV7-8 and TRBJ2-4, reads GAGVSQSPRYKVAKRGQDVALRCDPISGHVSLFWYQQALGQGPEFLTYFQNEAQLDKSGLPSDRFFAERPEGSVSTLKIQRTQQEDSAVYLCASSITGSRTKNIQYFGAGTRLSVL.

This sequence joins TRBV11-2 and TRBJ2-1; a possible D gene is TRBD2 (5 bases). Germline V lookup: CDR1 SGHAT, CDR2 FQNNGV. The CDR3 is 14 residues long. Trimming removed 5 bases from V and 4 bases from J, with 12 bases in between. In DNA form, the CDR3 reads TGTGCCAGCAGCCCCCGCCGGGAATACAATGAGCAGTTCTTC. This gives the protein CASSPRREYNEQFF.

In the case of this clone: The same CDR3 is also encoded by other DNA sequences in this sample. The gene calls are TRBV19 and TRBJ2-1, with 10 nucleotides matching TRBD2. The CDR3 length is 15 residues. The V segment lost 5 bases and the J segment 0 bases; nucleotides outside the gene matches: 1. Looked up from germline, CDR1 is LNHDA and CDR2 is SQIVND (reference sequence). The chain's CDR3 is CASSSSGSSYNEQFF. As DNA, the CDR3 is TGTGCCAGTAGTTCTAGCGGGAGCTCCTACAATGAGCAGTTCTTC.

The rearrangement uses TRBV28 and TRBJ2-2, with 7 positions matching TRBD2. Germline CDR1 MDHEN, CDR2 SYDVKM. The CDR3 has 15 amino acids. V was clipped by 8 bases and J by 1 base; unmatched bases: 7. The CDR3 is CASDSRGVNTGELFF. CDR3 in DNA: TGTGCCAGCGATTCCCGGGGGGTGAACACCGGGGAGCTGTTTTTT. The full variable domain, in which reference TRBV28 and TRBJ2-2 provide the parts outside the CDR3, is DVKVTQSSRYLVKRTGEKVFLECVQDMDHENMFWYRQDPGLGLRLIYFSYDVKMKEKGDIPEGYSVSREKKERFSLILESASTNQTSMYLCASDSRGVNTGELFFGEGSRLTVL.

The rearrangement joins TRBV5-1 to TRBJ2-3; 7 bases fit TRBD1. The length of the CDR3 is 16 residues. Losses at the gene ends were 6 bases for V and 4 bases for J; bases not matched to a gene: 14. Germline CDR1 is SGHRS and CDR2 is YFSETQ. The CDR3 sequence is CASTPSGTGVADTQYF. The CDR3 DNA is TGCGCCAGCACCCCGTCGGGCACAGGGGTTGCAGATACGCAGTATTTT.

This clone has just a few counts. The rearrangement joins TRBV2 to TRBJ1-1; D call uncertain. CDR3 length equals 13 residues. In germline, CDR1 is SNHLY, CDR2 FYNNEI. V gave up 0 bases and J gave up 4 bases, with 6 bases separating them. The CDR3 sequence is CASSEARITEAFF. In DNA, the CDR3 is TGTGCCAGCAGTGAAGCCAGAATCACTGAAGCTTTCTTT.

The chain carries TRBV7-2 and TRBJ2-5; perhaps TRBD2 as D (5 bases). V lost 1 base and J lost 3, with 15 bases in between. CDR3 length: 16 amino acids. Germline V gene sequence: CDR1 SGHTA, CDR2 FQGNSA. CDR3 nucleotide sequence: TGTGCCAGCAGCTTAGTTTCCTCACTAGTGGAAGAGACCCAGTACTTC. Translation: CASSLVSSLVEETQYF.